This T cell receptor beta chain came from a study of T cells after yellow fever vaccination. General study results and limits: The study found a weaker secondary response that peaked faster, day 5 versus 15. A limited proportion of clonotypes was detected within both the CD4 and CD8 compartments.

The germline V gene encodes CDR1 MNHEY and CDR2 SVGEGT. Trimming removed 6 bases from V and 4 bases from J; junction bases left unmatched: 4. The CDR3 is 13 amino acids. This clonotype was found many times. The antigen is not known. TCRdb processed the 5' RACE reads anew with MiXCR; each CDR3 protein has one entry. The table lists 400,000 or so distinct CDR3 sequences, 6% to 8% of them singletons, with 15% in the top ten. V is TRBV6-2 or TRBV6-3 and J is TRBJ1-2; TRBD1 matches 8 bases. This clonotype was obtained from a man between 25 and 39 years old who received the YFV17D yellow fever vaccine. The sequences come from PBMCs, collected 5 days after the yellow fever booster vaccination. The CDR3, as DNA: TGTGCCAGCAGACAGGGACAGGTCTATGGCTACACCTTC. This encodes CASRQGQVYGYTF.